The subject of this entry is one TCR beta chain. The data stem from a study of control samples from healthy donors and cancer patients. Libraries were prepared by immunoSEQ multiplex PCR; TCRdb keeps only in-frame clonotypes and omits some of them. The table has more than 50,000 clones, roughly 87% seen once. J gave up 2 bases and V 10 bases, and 4 bases lay outside the gene matches. The V gene's germline CDR1 is MNHNY and CDR2 SVGAGI (reference sequence). This CDR3 has 13 residues. This receptor was identified in a man in his forties or fifties in good health. The chain joins TRBV6-6 to TRBJ2-1; TRBD1 matches at 8 bases. Sequences were obtained from blood. CDR3: CATGQGTYNEQFF. DNA of the CDR3: TGTGCCACCGGACAGGGAACCTACAATGAGCAGTTCTTC.